Sequencing of this T cell receptor beta chain was carried out in a study of blood T cell repertoires in COVID-19. Generated by immunoSEQ multiplex PCR, the TCRdb table keeps only in-frame clones and is missing some. The sample lists some 100,000 clones; 80% were seen once. The CDR3 is 14 residues long. Losses at the gene ends were 5 bases for V and 7 bases for J; bases not matched to a gene: 7. Germline CDR1 is KGHDR and CDR2 is SFDVKD. The receptor's source is a man in his 70s with active or convalescent COVID-19. This chain uses TRBV24-1 with TRBJ2-1; 7 positions match TRBD1. Sequencing input: peripheral blood. The CDR3 loop reads CATSATGVRNEQFF. The CDR3 coding sequence is TGTGCCACCAGTGCTACAGGGGTAAGGAATGAGCAGTTCTTC.